Listed below are T cell receptor beta chains from one sample, sequenced in a study of human T cells and chemical hapten exposure. MiXCR, run by TCRdb on the RACE reads, gives a single entry per CDR3 protein. The sample records fewer than 85,000 distinct CDR3 sequences, roughly 8.7% being singletons. Source material: whole blood. These receptor sequences come from a male donor in good health. Some clones in this sample may be carry-over from other donors' samples. Both conserved end residues are part of each CDR3. The D gene is left open where the match is weak. Clone sizes are given selectively: once, few, many, or a class where the clone is expanded.

many	TRBV29-1	.	TRBJ1-3	TGCAGCGTTGAAGATGTAGGCCCCTCTGGAAACACCATATATTTT	CSVEDVGPSGNTIYF
many	TRBV20-1	.	TRBJ2-1	TGCAGTGCTAGAGTGTTGGTAATCAATGAGCAGTTCTTC	CSARVLVINEQFF
.	TRBV12-3/TRBV12-4	.	TRBJ1-3	TGTGCCAGCAGTCTACCCAGGGTGGGCTCTGGAAACACCATATATTTT	CASSLPRVGSGNTIYF
.	TRBV7-6	TRBD2	TRBJ2-3	TGTGCCAGCAGCTTAGAGGCGGGGGAGAGCCAAGATACGCAGTATTTT	CASSLEAGESQDTQYF
few	TRBV18	.	TRBJ1-6	TGTGCCAGCTCACCACCTGCTGAGCCTCCCGGTTCACCCCTCCACTTT	CASSPPAEPPGSPLHF
few	TRBV7-6	TRBD2	TRBJ2-3	TGTGCCAGCAGCTTTCTAGCGGGGGAGGTTTCTAGCACAGATACGCAGTATTTT	CASSFLAGEVSSTDTQYF
.	TRBV7-9	.	TRBJ1-3	TGTGCCAGCAGCTTAGTGGGACGAAACTCTGGAAACACCATATATTTT	CASSLVGRNSGNTIYF
few	TRBV12-3/TRBV12-4	.	TRBJ2-3	TGTGCCAGCAGCCGGCAGGTAGATACGCAGTATTTT	CASSRQVDTQYF
.	TRBV5-1	.	TRBJ2-5	TGCGCCAGCAGCTTGGGGACATTTGAAGAGACCCAGTACTTC	CASSLGTFEETQYF
.	TRBV7-6	TRBD1	TRBJ1-4	TGTGCCAGCAGCCCCCGGGACAGGGGGGTTACTAATGAAAAACTGTTTTTT	CASSPRDRGVTNEKLFF
few	TRBV11-2	.	TRBJ1-4	TGTGCCAGCAGCCACTTGGGCGCGGCCCCTGAAAAACTGTTTTTT	CASSHLGAAPEKLFF
.	TRBV12-3/TRBV12-4	.	TRBJ1-5	TGTGCCAGCAGTTTAGCGGGACTCCGGCCAGCCCAGCATTTT	CASSLAGLRPAQHF
.	TRBV5-1	.	TRBJ2-4	TGCGCCAGCAGCTTGGAGGCGAGCAATATAATAGCCAAAAACATTCAGTACTTC	CASSLEASNIIAKNIQYF
.	TRBV4-1	.	TRBJ1-2	TGCGCCAGCAGCCAAGTGGGTCGCCCGATGCGAACCTTC	CASSQVGRPMRTF
many	TRBV18	.	TRBJ1-5	TGTGCCAGCTCACCACCTGAGGAGCAGCCCCAGCATTTT	CASSPPEEQPQHF
few	TRBV7-9	.	TRBJ2-5	TGTGCCAGCAGGGGATTAGGTCACGGGACCCAGTACTTC	CASRGLGHGTQYF
few	TRBV7-2	.	TRBJ1-1	TGTGCCAGCAGCTTAAATCAGGGGAACACTGAAGCTTTCTTT	CASSLNQGNTEAFF
few	TRBV9	TRBD2	TRBJ2-3	TGTGCCAGCAGCGTAGTCGCGGGGGGCACAGATACGCAGTATTTT	CASSVVAGGTDTQYF
few	TRBV6-2/TRBV6-3	.	TRBJ1-5	TGTGCCAGCAGTCCCCCGGCTATCAGCCCCCAGCATTTT	CASSPPAISPQHF
few	TRBV6-1	TRBD1	TRBJ1-2	TGTGCCAGCACTTGGACAGGGGCTAACTATGGCTACACCTTC	CASTWTGANYGYTF
many	TRBV29-1	TRBD1	TRBJ1-2	TGCAGCGTTAATACAGGGGGCGCTTTTGGCTACACCTTC	CSVNTGGAFGYTF
.	TRBV12-3/TRBV12-4	.	TRBJ2-7	TGTGCCAGCAGTTTAAATGCAGCCTACGAGCAGTACTTC	CASSLNAAYEQYF
many	TRBV10-2	.	TRBJ1-5	TGCGCCAGCAGTCTAGGGGATGATCAGCCCCAGCATTTT	CASSLGDDQPQHF
few	TRBV4-3	.	TRBJ2-5	TGCGCCAGCAGCCAAGTCATCTGGGACGTACAAGAGACCCAGTACTTC	CASSQVIWDVQETQYF
few	TRBV7-9	.	TRBJ2-3	TGTGCCAGCAGCTTAGATTTTGGGGGAACAGATACGCAGTATTTT	CASSLDFGGTDTQYF
many	TRBV7-9	.	TRBJ2-1	TGTGCCAGCAGCCCTAGTCAAAACGGGCACAATGAGCAGTTCTTC	CASSPSQNGHNEQFF
.	TRBV12-3/TRBV12-4	.	TRBJ2-2	TGTGCCAATTCACAGGGCCCCGCCGGGGAGCTGTTTTTT	CANSQGPAGELFF
.	TRBV6-6	.	TRBJ2-6	TGTGCCAGCAGTCCCCGGAACTACTCTGGGGCCAACGTCCTGACTTTC	CASSPRNYSGANVLTF
.	TRBV7-9	.	TRBJ1-1	TGTGCCAGCAGCCACCGGGTGGAGAACACTGAAGCTTTCTTT	CASSHRVENTEAFF
.	TRBV27	.	TRBJ2-1	TGTGCCAGCAGTTCACTACCTGTAGGCCACAATGAGCAGTTCTTC	CASSSLPVGHNEQFF
many	TRBV6-5	TRBD2	TRBJ2-3	TGTGCCAGCAGTTACTACGAGCGGGGGGGCACGCAGTATTTT	CASSYYERGGTQYF
few	TRBV12-3/TRBV12-4	.	TRBJ2-3	TGTGCCAGCAGCTCATGGGGCCTGGGGCTTGATACGCAGTATTTT	CASSSWGLGLDTQYF
.	TRBV20-1	.	TRBJ2-7	TGCAGTGCTAGAGAAGTTTCTAGCGATTCCTACGAGCAGTACTTC	CSAREVSSDSYEQYF
.	TRBV12-3/TRBV12-4	TRBD1	TRBJ1-5	TGTGCCAGCAGCCAACAGGGGGCTGGCAATCAGCCCCAGCATTTT	CASSQQGAGNQPQHF
few	TRBV11-2	.	TRBJ2-3	TGTGCCACGTACAAGGAGACTAGCACAGATACGCAGTATTTT	CATYKETSTDTQYF